This TCR beta chain originates from a study of human T cells and chemical hapten exposure. This clonotype occurred a few times. TCRdb reprocessed the RACE reads via MiXCR and lists one record per CDR3 protein. The data contain 42,000 or so distinct CDR3 sequences, around 3.8% of them singletons. As for time point: patch test 1, 2 weeks after DPC sensitization. Treatment specified: therapeutic diphenylcyclopropenone sensitization with weekly scalp DPC. It was from unfractionated whole blood that total RNA was extracted. Germline lookup yields CDR1 MNHEY and CDR2 SMNVEV (reference sequence). CDR3 size: 16 residues. Trimming at V came to 6 bases and at J to 7 bases, leaving 8 bases not matched to a gene.

This sequence was found in a man aged 50 or older with alopecia areata. Some clones in this sample may be carry-over from other donors' samples. The specimen was whole blood, collected in connection with sensitization to the hapten diphenylcyclopropenone (DPC). The rearrangement uses TRBV27 and TRBJ2-1; TRBD2 matches at 14 bases. CDR3 coding DNA: TGTGCCAGCAGGGGGGGGACTAGCGGGAGATCAAATGAGCAGTTCTTC. This sequence encodes CASRGGTSGRSNEQFF.